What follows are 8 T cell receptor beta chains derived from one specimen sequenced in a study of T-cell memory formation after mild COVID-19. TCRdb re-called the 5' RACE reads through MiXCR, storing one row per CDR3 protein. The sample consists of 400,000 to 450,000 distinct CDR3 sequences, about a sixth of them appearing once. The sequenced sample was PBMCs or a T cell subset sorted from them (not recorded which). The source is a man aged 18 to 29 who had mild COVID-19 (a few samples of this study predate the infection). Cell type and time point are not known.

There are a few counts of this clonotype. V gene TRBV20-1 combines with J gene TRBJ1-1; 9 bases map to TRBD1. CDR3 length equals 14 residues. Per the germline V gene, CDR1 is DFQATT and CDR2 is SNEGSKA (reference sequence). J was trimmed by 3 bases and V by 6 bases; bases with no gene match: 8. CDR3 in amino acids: CSAVPTGGYTEAFF. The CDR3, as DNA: TGCAGTGCCGTTCCAACAGGGGGCTACACTGAAGCTTTCTTT.

The CDR3 DNA is TGTGCCAGCAGTTACTCCCAGGGTAGTTCGTCTGGCTACACCTTC. Translation gives CASSYSQGSSSGYTF. The chain combines TRBV6-2 or TRBV6-3 with TRBJ1-2; D may be TRBD1 (5 bases). V lost 0 bases to trimming and J lost 7 bases, with 15 bases between them. The CDR3 is made up of 15 amino acids. The germline V gene has CDR1 MNHEY and CDR2 SVGEGT.

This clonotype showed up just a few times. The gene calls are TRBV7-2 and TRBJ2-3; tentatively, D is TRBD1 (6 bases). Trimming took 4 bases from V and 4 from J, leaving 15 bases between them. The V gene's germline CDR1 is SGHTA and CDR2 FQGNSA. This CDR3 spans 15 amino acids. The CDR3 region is CASSWSGTTADTQYF. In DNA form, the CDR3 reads TGTGCCAGCAGCTGGTCCGGGACAACCGCAGATACGCAGTATTTT.

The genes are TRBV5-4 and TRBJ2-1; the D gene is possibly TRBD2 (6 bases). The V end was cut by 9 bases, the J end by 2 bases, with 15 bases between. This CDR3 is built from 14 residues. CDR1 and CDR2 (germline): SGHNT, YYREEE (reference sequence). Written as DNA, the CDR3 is TGTGCCACCGGGGCGGGGCCGACCTACAATGAGCAGTTCTTC. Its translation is CATGAGPTYNEQFF.

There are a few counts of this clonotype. The CDR3 sequence is CASNTASGTQAFNNEQFF. The CDR3 DNA reads TGTGCCAGCAATACCGCCTCCGGGACTCAAGCCTTTAACAATGAGCAGTTCTTC. The rearrangement uses TRBV28 and TRBJ2-1, with a tentative D call TRBD2 (6 bases). From germline, CDR1 is MDHEN and CDR2 SYDVKM. V lost 7 bases, J lost 5 bases, and 27 bases lay in between. The CDR3 totals 18 residues. The full variable domain, completed using reference TRBV28 and TRBJ2-1, is DVKVTQSSRYLVKRTGEKVFLECVQDMDHENMFWYRQDPGLGLRLIYFSYDVKMKEKGDIPEGYSVSREKKERFSLILESASTNQTSMYLCASNTASGTQAFNNEQFFGPGTRLTVL.

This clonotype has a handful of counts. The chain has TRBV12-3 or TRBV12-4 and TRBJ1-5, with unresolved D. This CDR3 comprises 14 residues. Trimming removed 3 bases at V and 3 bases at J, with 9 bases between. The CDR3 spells CASSFGWNNQPQHF. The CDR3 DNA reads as TGTGCCAGCAGTTTTGGATGGAACAATCAGCCCCAGCATTTT.

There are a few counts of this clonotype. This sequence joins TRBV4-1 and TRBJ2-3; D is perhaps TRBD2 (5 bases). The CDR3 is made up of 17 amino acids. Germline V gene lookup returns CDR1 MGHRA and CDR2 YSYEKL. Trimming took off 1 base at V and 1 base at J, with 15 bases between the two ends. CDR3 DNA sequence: TGCGCCAGCAGCCAAGTGTTCGCGGGCCCCCGCACAGATACGCAGTATTTT. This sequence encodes CASSQVFAGPRTDTQYF.

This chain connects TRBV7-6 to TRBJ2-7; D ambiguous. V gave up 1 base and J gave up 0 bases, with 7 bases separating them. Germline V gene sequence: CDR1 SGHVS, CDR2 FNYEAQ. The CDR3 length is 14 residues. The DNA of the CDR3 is TGTGCCAGCAGCTTAGTAGGGCTCTCCTACGAGCAGTACTTC. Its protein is CASSLVGLSYEQYF.